What follows are 9 T cell receptor beta chains derived from one specimen sequenced in a study of blood T cells in healthy people across ages. The second PCR ran roughly 7 to 12 cycles with a sample-barcoded 5' primer and J-beta primers. TCRdb reprocessed the 5' RACE reads with MiXCR, giving one entry per CDR3 protein. The sample records just under 550,000 distinct CDR3 sequences, less than 25% being singletons. These data also featured in a second study, about T cells of mothers and their children.

Specimen: blood. The receptors derive from a boy between 10 and 17 years old in good health.

This clonotype turned up a few times. The genes are TRBV18 and TRBJ1-2; tentative D call: TRBD1 (6 bases). The germline V gene has CDR1 KGHSH and CDR2 LQKENI. CDR3 length: 15 residues. Between the trimmed V and J ends, which lost 2 bases and 0 bases, there was a span of 10 bases. CDR3 nucleotides: TGTGCCAGCTCACCAGAGGGGGGAACTAACTATGGCTACACCTTC. Translated: CASSPEGGTNYGYTF.

This clonotype was seen a handful of times. The V call is TRBV19, the J call TRBJ2-1; TRBD1 aligns across 8 bases. The end of the DNA aligns better with TRBJ2-7, so the J call may be wrong. The CDR3 spans 14 residues. The germline gives CDR1 LNHDA, CDR2 SQIVND (reference sequence). CDR3 residues: CASSMAGGGYEQYF. For the CDR3, the DNA is TGTGCCAGTAGTATGGCAGGGGGCGGATACGAGCAGTACTTC.

The rearrangement joins TRBV9 to TRBJ2-1, with no clear D. In germline, CDR1 is SGDLS, CDR2 YYNGEE. Trimming took off 0 bases at V and 8 bases at J, with 9 bases between the two ends. The CDR3 length is 13 residues. CDR3 nucleotide sequence: TGTGCCAGCAGCGTAGGGTCCGAGGATGAGCAGTTCTTC. This gives the protein CASSVGSEDEQFF.

The CDR3 here is CSVPGAGTTDTQYF. DNA of the CDR3: TGCAGCGTCCCTGGGGCAGGGACCACAGATACGCAGTATTTT. The chain recombines TRBV29-1 with TRBJ2-3; D tentatively fits TRBD1 or TRBD2 (5 bases each). The CDR3 has 14 amino acids. Trimming took off 6 bases at V and 2 bases at J, with 15 bases between the two ends. Germline-derived CDR1 and CDR2 are SQVTM and ANQGSEA.

The chain employs TRBV6-2 or TRBV6-3 and TRBJ2-4, with TRBD2 identical over 7 bases. J gave up 1 base and V 7 bases, and 7 bases lay outside the gene matches. Germline V gene data show CDR1 as MNHEY and CDR2 as SVGEGT. The CDR3 consists of 15 residues. As DNA, the CDR3 is TGTGCCAGCAACAGAGCGGGGTTTGCCAAAAACATTCAGTACTTC. Translated: CASNRAGFAKNIQYF.

The chain recombines TRBV7-2 with TRBJ2-5, with D perhaps matching TRBD2 (5 bases). V was pared by 5 bases and J by 7 bases, with 20 bases between. CDR1 is SGHTA, CDR2 FQGNSA, per germline. This CDR3 has 15 amino acids. CDR3 DNA sequence: TGTGCCAGCAGCCCGGGGTTGGGGATCTGGGGGACCCAGTACTTC. Translated, it gives CASSPGLGIWGTQYF.

V gene TRBV7-3 combines with J gene TRBJ2-3; no definite D call. This CDR3 region has 13 residues. Per germline, CDR1 SGHTA and CDR2 FQGTGA. V was shortened by 5 bases and J by 2 bases, with 8 bases between the two germline ends. CDR3 loop: CASSTQNTDTQYF. The CDR3 region has the DNA TGTGCCAGCAGCACCCAGAACACAGATACGCAGTATTTT.

The gene calls are TRBV29-1 and TRBJ1-2, with D possibly TRBD1 on 6 matching bases. Per germline, CDR1 SQVTM and CDR2 ANQGSEA. The CDR3 spans 12 residues. Trimming took 5 bases from V and 7 from J, leaving 14 bases between them. CDR3 coding DNA: TGCAGCGTTCGGGGAGGGGGAGGTGGCTACACCTTC. Its protein product is CSVRGGGGGYTF.

Turning to this clonotype: This CDR3 fails to terminate in the conserved phenylalanine or tryptophan, so it likely reflects a read error. V and J are TRBV28 and TRBJ2-1, with unresolved D. V lost 1 base to trimming and J lost 0 bases, with 7 bases between them. Germline V gene lookup returns CDR1 MDHEN and CDR2 SYDVKM. The length of the CDR3 is 15 residues. Here the CDR3 reads CASSLSQSSYNEQFL. CDR3 bases: TGTGCCAGCAGTTTATCCCAGAGCTCCTACAATGAGCAGTTCCTC.